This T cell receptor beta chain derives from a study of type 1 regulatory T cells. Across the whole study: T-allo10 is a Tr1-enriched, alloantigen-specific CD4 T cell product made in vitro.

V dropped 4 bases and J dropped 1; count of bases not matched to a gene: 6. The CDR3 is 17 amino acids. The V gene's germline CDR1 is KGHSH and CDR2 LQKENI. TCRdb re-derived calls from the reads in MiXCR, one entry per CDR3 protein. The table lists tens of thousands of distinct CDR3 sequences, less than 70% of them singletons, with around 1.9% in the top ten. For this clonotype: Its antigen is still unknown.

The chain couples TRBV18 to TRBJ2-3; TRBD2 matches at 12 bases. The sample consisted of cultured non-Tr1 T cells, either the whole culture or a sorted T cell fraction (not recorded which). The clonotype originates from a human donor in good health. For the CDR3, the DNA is TGTGCCAGCTCACGCCTAGCGGGAGGGCCTGGCACAGATACGCAGTATTTT. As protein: CASSRLAGGPGTDTQYF.